Presented here are 27 T cell receptor beta chains from one specimen sequenced in a study of tumor-infiltrating lymphocytes in primary liver carcinoma. Investigators took RNA and DNA out together from 20-30 mg of unsorted bulk tissue. From 400 to 500 ng total RNA, TCR beta cDNA was generated with a primer in the constant region. Researchers made the TCR beta libraries by running three nested multiplex PCR rounds with slightly modified ARM-PCR. Primers for the first two PCR rounds were TRBV1-TRBV30 forward primers and a C-beta reverse primer (approximately 10 cycles per round). From the multiplex PCR reads, TCRdb called clonotypes with MiXCR, one entry per CDR3 protein. This table has more than 85,000 distinct CDR3 sequences, around 83% appearing once. The sequencing input was liver tumor tissue from sampling region 3. Subset in this sample: tumor region T3, left-lateral pole. The origin of the receptors is a man aged 35 to 55 with primary liver carcinoma and hepatitis B virus infection.

This clonotype was counted between two and nine times. The chain links TRBV7-2 to TRBJ2-1, with 12 bases aligning to TRBD2. Germline V gene lookup returns CDR1 SGHTA and CDR2 FQGNSA. The CDR3 is 15 amino acids. Trimming removed 6 bases from V and 6 bases from J; junction bases left unmatched: 6. The CDR3 spells CASRPPGLAGNEQFF. The CDR3 nucleotides read TGTGCCAGCAGGCCCCCGGGACTAGCGGGCAATGAGCAGTTCTTC.

As to this clonotype: An end of the junction does not agree with germline; a read error may underlie this. The J gene is TRBJ2-5, the V gene TRBV5-5; the match to TRBD1 covers 8 bases. CDR3 length equals 13 residues. Germline V CDR1 and CDR2: SGHKS, YYEKEE (reference sequence). The CDR3 region is CASNRTGQETQSF. As DNA, the CDR3 is TGTGCCAGCAACCGGACAGGGCAAGAGACCCAATCCTTC. The whole variable domain, filled in from reference TRBV5-5 and TRBJ2-5, reads DAGVTQSPTHLIKTRGQQVTLRCSPISGHKSVSWYQQVLGQGPQFIFQYYEKEERGRGNFPDRFSARQFPNYSSELNVNALLLGDSALYLCASNRTGQETQSFGPGTRLLVL.

About this clonotype: At one boundary the junction diverges from the germline segment, which might be a read error. V usage is TRBV6-1 and J usage is TRBJ2-2, with TRBD1 matching over 7 bases. Germline lookup yields CDR1 MNHNS and CDR2 SASEGT. CDR3 length equals 17 residues. The CDR3 nucleotides are TGTGCCAGCAGTTTGACAGGGAGCGCGCCGAACACCTGGGAGCTGTTTTTT. Its protein is CASSLTGSAPNTWELFF.

The J gene is TRBJ1-4, the V gene TRBV14, with no clear D. The CDR3 length is 13 residues. The V gene's germline CDR1 is SGHDN and CDR2 FVKESK. The ends were cut back, 7 bases at V and 10 bases at J, with 16 bases in the middle. The CDR3 reads CASTYSSKGKLFF. CDR3 nucleotide sequence: TGTGCCAGCACCTACTCCTCCAAAGGAAAACTGTTTTTT.

Points on this clonotype: Likely a read error: the CDR3 ends without its conserved phenylalanine or tryptophan. Because the CDR3's place on the DNA is in doubt, the DNA is left out and the CDR3 is given as listed by TCRdb. This sequence joins TRBV28 and TRBJ2-7; TRBD1, the D gene given by the table, was not confirmed from the DNA. Inclusive of both ends, the CDR3 amounts to 16 amino acids. Germline-derived CDR1 and CDR2 are MDHEN and SYDVKM. The CDR3 sequence: CASSSLGTPRAPEQYL.

Comment on this clonotype: One end of the junction fails to match germline, which may point to a read error. The chain carries TRBV29-1 and TRBJ2-1; D remains ambiguous. The CDR3 spans 13 residues. Germline CDR1 SQVTM, CDR2 ANQGSEA. The CDR3 bases are TGCAGCGTGTTGGGATTAGCTTACAATGAGCGGTTCTTC. Encoded protein: CSVLGLAYNERFF.

This clonotype has only a few counts. Given a much more abundant clone one base away, this may be a read error. This chain connects TRBV2 to TRBJ2-2; D possibly corresponds to TRBD2 (6 bases). Germline V gene sequence: CDR1 SNHLY, CDR2 FYNNEI. The CDR3 covers 15 residues. The CDR3 DNA is TGTGTCAGCAGTGAAAAGGGGACGGGACTTTCGGAGCTGTTTTTT. It translates to CVSSEKGTGLSELFF. The entire variable domain, with the rest obtained from reference TRBV2 and TRBJ2-2, is as follows: EPEVTQTPSHQVTQMGQEVILRCVPISNHLYFYWYRQILGQKVEFLVSFYNNEISEKSEIFDDQFSVERPDGSNFTLKIRSTKLEDSAMYFCVSSEKGTGLSELFFGEGSRLTVL.

This clonotype was seen only once. No conserved phenylalanine or tryptophan is present at the end of the CDR3, so a read error is the likely explanation. The rearrangement uses TRBV7-8 and TRBJ2-5, with TRBD2 as a possible D gene (5 bases). The CDR3 is 13 residues long. The V gene lost 8 bases and the J gene lost 5 bases, with 15 bases spanning the gap. Per germline, CDR1 SGHVS and CDR2 FQNEAQ. Here the CDR3 DNA reads TGTGCCAGCGGCGTCGGGGTCCGGGAGACCCAGTACATC. Translation: CASGVGVRETQYI.

The V call is TRBV28, the J call TRBJ1-1, with a tentative D call TRBD1 (5 bases). Trimming removed 5 bases from V and 14 bases from J, with 24 bases in between. Looked up from germline, CDR1 is MDHEN and CDR2 is SYDVKM. The CDR3 spans 14 residues. The CDR3, as DNA: TGTGCCAGCAGTGGTTTCCGGGGACGCCTTTACGCATTCTTT. This translates into CASSGFRGRLYAFF.

This rearrangement joins TRBV6-2 or TRBV6-3 to TRBJ2-1; 7 bases agree with TRBD2. Per the germline V gene, CDR1 is MNHEY and CDR2 is SVGEGT. The CDR3 consists of 14 residues. The CDR3 DNA reads as TGTGGTAGCAACTCCGACCAGACTAGCCATGAGCAGTTCTTC. Translated, it gives CGSNSDQTSHEQFF.

Comments on this clonotype: A read error may account for a junction end that differs from germline. The rearrangement links TRBV6-6 to TRBJ1-5, with 10 bases lining up with TRBD1. Germline-derived CDR1 and CDR2 are MNHNY and SVGAGI (reference sequence). This CDR3 has 15 residues. The chain's CDR3 is CAGSCGQGDGRPQHF. The CDR3 DNA reads as TGTGCCGGCAGTTGCGGACAGGGGGACGGTCGGCCCCAGCATTTT.

Details on this clonotype: The junction and the germline gene differ at one end; a read error may be behind it. The chain combines TRBV29-1 with TRBJ2-7, with D possibly being TRBD1 or TRBD2 (5 bases each). Germline V gene lookup returns CDR1 SQVTM and CDR2 ANQGSEA. The CDR3 extends over 15 amino acids. CDR3 residues: CSVASGWGMPYEQHF. The CDR3 region has the DNA TGCAGCGTTGCGAGTGGGTGGGGGATGCCCTACGAGCAGCATTTC.

For this clonotype: The junction departs from the called germline gene at one end, perhaps through a read error. This sequence joins TRBV7-6 and TRBJ2-7, with D perhaps matching TRBD1 or TRBD2 (5 bases each). The CDR3 is 15 residues long. Germline V CDR1 and CDR2: SGHVS, FNYEAQ. CDR3 sequence reads: CGSSLASPGLYEQYF. CDR3 in DNA: TGTGGCAGCAGCTTAGCCAGCCCGGGGCTTTACGAGCAGTACTTC.

In its sample, this clonotype was seen once. The chain links TRBV6-6 to TRBJ1-1; D might be TRBD1 (5 bases). The V end was cut by 7 bases, the J end by 4 bases, with 13 bases between. This CDR3 comprises 13 residues. Germline CDR1 reads MNHNY; CDR2 reads SVGAGI (reference sequence). CDR3 sequence reads: CASMGLMTTEAFF. The CDR3 DNA follows: TGTGCCAGCATGGGACTGATGACCACTGAAGCTTTCTTT.

This chain uses TRBV28 with TRBJ2-1; 9 nucleotides line up with TRBD1. V lost 10 bases, J lost 7 bases, and 11 bases stayed unmatched. Looked up from germline, CDR1 is MDHEN and CDR2 is SYDVKM. This CDR3 spans 14 amino acids. The CDR3 coding sequence is TGTGCCAACAGGCCGGGGGACAGGGTTAATGAGCAGTTCTTC. Residues: CANRPGDRVNEQFF.

This clonotype has more than one count but fewer than ten. This sequence may be a read error, since a much larger clone differs from it by one base. This chain connects TRBV30 to TRBJ2-3; 8 bases are shared with TRBD2. Germline V gene sequence: CDR1 GTSNPN, CDR2 SVGIG (reference sequence). CDR3 length: 13 amino acids. Losses at the gene ends were 8 bases for V and 5 bases for J; bases not matched to a gene: 9. The CDR3: CARTKRERDTQYF. CDR3 nucleotides: TGTGCCCGGACCAAGCGGGAGAGAGATACGCAGTATTTT.

This clonotype was recorded once. This sequence joins TRBV6-1 and TRBJ2-7, with TRBD2 identical over 7 bases. V shed 8 bases, J shed 0 bases, and the junction held 7 bases outside the gene matches. Germline CDR1 is MNHNS and CDR2 is SASEGT. The CDR3 consists of 14 residues. CDR3 in amino acids: CASWLAALSYEQYF. CDR3 DNA sequence: TGTGCCAGCTGGCTAGCGGCTCTCTCCTACGAGCAGTACTTC.

About this clonotype itself: This clone may be a read error of a much larger clone one base away. The chain joins TRBV7-2 to TRBJ1-5; D remains ambiguous. The CDR3 spans 13 residues. CDR1 SGHTA and CDR2 FQGNSA come from the germline V gene. The DNA for the CDR3 is TGTGCCAACAGCTTAGTTCAGAATCAGCCCCAGCATTTT. Translation: CANSLVQNQPQHF.

Worth noting for this clonotype: The junction departs from germline at one end; a sequencing error may be responsible. This chain joins TRBV7-9 and TRBJ1-3; D unclear. Per germline, CDR1 SEHNR and CDR2 FQNEAQ (reference sequence). CDR3 length equals 16 residues. CDR3 region: CTSSPPSGVSGNTIYF. The CDR3, as DNA: TGTACCAGCAGCCCACCATCCGGGGTGAGTGGAAACACCATATATTTT.

In regard to this clonotype: At one boundary the junction diverges from the germline segment, which might be a read error. CDR3 amino acids: CASSQDPGLRDLTF. The CDR3 DNA reads TGCGCCAGCAGCCAGGATCCGGGCCTCCGAGATCTTACCTTC. V is TRBV4-3 and J is TRBJ2-1; D gene unclear. Germline lookup yields CDR1 LGHNA and CDR2 YSLEER. The CDR3 length is 14 residues.

The chain is built from TRBV4-2 and TRBJ2-1; TRBD1 agrees at 10 bases. The trim removed 4 bases at V and 6 bases at J, leaving 9 bases unmatched. CDR3 length: 16 residues. Germline V lookup: CDR1 LGHNA, CDR2 YNFKEQ. In DNA, the CDR3 is TGTGCCAGCAGCCGCGCTGGGGGACAGGGGAGCAATGAGCAGTTCTTC. It yields the protein CASSRAGGQGSNEQFF.

A word on this clonotype: The missing conserved phenylalanine or tryptophan at the end of this CDR3 makes a read error likely. This chain uses TRBV6-7 with TRBJ2-7; tentatively, D is TRBD2 (5 bases). TRBV6-7 is filed as an ORF, its function uncertain. The CDR3 covers 16 residues. With 1 base removed from V and 10 bases from J, the gap between germline ends came to 23 bases. Here the CDR3 DNA reads TGTGCCAGCAGTTACTTGGCGAGGGCCACTGGGCGCGAACAGTACCTC. Its translation is CASSYLARATGREQYL.

On this clonotype: This sequence may be a read error, since a much larger clone differs from it by one base. In DNA, the CDR3 is TGTGCCAGCAGTACCAGTGAGGGGCCTTGGAATGAGCAGTTCTTC. As protein: CASSTSEGPWNEQFF. The gene calls are TRBV28 and TRBJ2-1; possibly TRBD1 or TRBD2 for D (5 bases each). The V gene's germline CDR1 is MDHEN and CDR2 SYDVKM. V lost 5 bases and J 7 bases, leaving 18 bases between the germline ends. The CDR3 is 15 amino acids.

A remark on this clonotype: This likely comes from a read error, as the CDR3 has no conserved phenylalanine or tryptophan at its end. V gene TRBV10-3 combines with J gene TRBJ2-5, with 7 bases lining up with TRBD1. Per germline, CDR1 ENHRY and CDR2 SYGVKD. The CDR3 covers 14 residues. CDR3 residues: CVISATGLGETQYI. The CDR3 DNA reads as TGTGTCATCAGTGCGACAGGGTTGGGAGAGACCCAGTACATC.

With regard to this clonotype: This may be a read error: a much more frequent sequence differs by one nucleotide. This rearrangement joins TRBV7-3 to TRBJ2-7; 12 nucleotides match TRBD2. This CDR3 comprises 15 residues. The V gene's germline CDR1 is SGHTA and CDR2 FQGTGA. Written as DNA, the CDR3 is TGTGCCAGCAGTCCCGCTAGCGGGAGGGCCTACGAGAAGTACTTC. It codes for CASSPASGRAYEKYF.

This clonotype was counted once. An end of the junction does not agree with germline; a read error may underlie this. The rearrangement links TRBV4-2 to TRBJ2-3; tentative D call: TRBD1 (5 bases). Germline V gene sequence: CDR1 LGHNA, CDR2 YNFKEQ. The CDR3 has 16 residues. The CDR3 sequence: CASSQEAGPRSDTQYF. DNA for the CDR3: TGTGCCAGCAGCCAAGAAGCAGGGCCTAGGTCAGATACACAGTATTTT.

CDR3: CASSQTLILPLHF. Here the CDR3 DNA reads TGTGCCAGCAGCCAGACACTAATTTTACCCCTCCACTTT. The rearrangement links TRBV11-1 to TRBJ1-6; no definite D call. The CDR3 totals 13 residues. The germline CDR1 and CDR2 sequences are SGHAT and FQDESV (reference sequence). V was cut by 5 bases and J by 12 bases, with 14 bases left in between.